Listed below are T cell receptor beta chains from one sample, sequenced in a study of T cell responses to AZD1222 COVID-19 vaccine. This table comes from immunoSEQ multiplex PCR, and its TCRdb copy is limited to in-frame clones, with some not included. This sample has approximately 210,000 clones, with 80% to 95% found just once. The sequencing here drew on peripheral blood, taken 28 days after the second AZD1222 dose. Every receptor here comes from an adult who received the AZD1222 COVID-19 vaccine. Both conserved end residues are part of each CDR3. Fields, in order: CDR3 length, J gene, V gene, clone size, D gene, CDR3 DNA, CDR3 protein. The D gene is left open where the match is weak. The size field is filled for only some rows; it gives once, few, many or a size class.

cdr3_length: 18; j_call: TRBJ2-6; v_call: TRBV5-1; clone_size: -; d_call: TRBD1; cdr3_nt: TGCGCCAGCAGCGAGGGACAGGTGGCCTTCTCTGGGGCCAACGTCCTGACTTTC; cdr3_aa: CASSEGQVAFSGANVLTF
cdr3_length: 17; j_call: TRBJ2-1; v_call: TRBV20-1; clone_size: once; d_call: -; cdr3_nt: TGCAGTGCTAGTTCGGTGAGTCCATTACGCTCCTACAATGAGCAGTTCTTC; cdr3_aa: CSASSVSPLRSYNEQFF
cdr3_length: 15; j_call: TRBJ1-5; v_call: TRBV7-9; clone_size: -; d_call: -; cdr3_nt: TGTGCCAGCAGCTTAGGTATCGGGGGGGATCAGCCCCAGCATTTT; cdr3_aa: CASSLGIGGDQPQHF
cdr3_length: 14; j_call: TRBJ2-1; v_call: TRBV19; clone_size: -; d_call: TRBD2; cdr3_nt: TGTGCCAGTAGTATCAAGACTAGCTTGAATGAGCAGTTCTTC; cdr3_aa: CASSIKTSLNEQFF
cdr3_length: 16; j_call: TRBJ1-1; v_call: TRBV5-6; clone_size: once; d_call: -; cdr3_nt: TGTGCCAGCAGTTCGTTATCCGGTTGGGCGAACACTGAAGCTTTCTTT; cdr3_aa: CASSSLSGWANTEAFF
cdr3_length: 15; j_call: TRBJ2-5; v_call: TRBV7-7; clone_size: -; d_call: -; cdr3_nt: TGTGCTAGCAGCCAGGCATTGATAGGGCAAGAGACCCAGTACTTC; cdr3_aa: CASSQALIGQETQYF
cdr3_length: 13; j_call: TRBJ1-2; v_call: TRBV9; clone_size: -; d_call: -; cdr3_nt: TGTGCCAGCAGCGTATTTACAGGCTATGGCTACACCTTC; cdr3_aa: CASSVFTGYGYTF
cdr3_length: 13; j_call: TRBJ2-7; v_call: TRBV28; clone_size: once; d_call: TRBD1; cdr3_nt: TGTGCCAGCAGTAGACAGGGTCCCAACGAGCAGTACTTC; cdr3_aa: CASSRQGPNEQYF
cdr3_length: 16; j_call: TRBJ2-4; v_call: TRBV19; clone_size: few; d_call: -; cdr3_nt: TGTGCCAGTAGTATCCAGTCCTTCGGAGCCAAAAACATTCAGTACTTC; cdr3_aa: CASSIQSFGAKNIQYF
cdr3_length: 15; j_call: TRBJ2-1; v_call: TRBV6-2/TRBV6-3; clone_size: once; d_call: -; cdr3_nt: TGTGCCAGCAGTTACTCCCCAGGTTTCTTGGATGAGCAGTTCTTC; cdr3_aa: CASSYSPGFLDEQFF
cdr3_length: 12; j_call: TRBJ1-4; v_call: TRBV29-1; clone_size: -; d_call: -; cdr3_nt: TGCAGCGTTCCAGGGGCCAATGAAAAACTGTTTTTT; cdr3_aa: CSVPGANEKLFF
cdr3_length: 15; j_call: TRBJ1-4; v_call: TRBV5-1; clone_size: -; d_call: -; cdr3_nt: TGCGCCAGCAGCCCCCCGGGAGGGGACGGTGAAAAACTGTTTTTT; cdr3_aa: CASSPPGGDGEKLFF
cdr3_length: 12; j_call: TRBJ2-1; v_call: TRBV28; clone_size: -; d_call: -; cdr3_nt: TGTGCCAGCAGTCGGAGGCCCAATGAGCAGTTCTTC; cdr3_aa: CASSRRPNEQFF
cdr3_length: 14; j_call: TRBJ1-1; v_call: TRBV2; clone_size: -; d_call: -; cdr3_nt: TGTGCCAGCCTCCGGGGGGGGATGAACACTGAAGCTTTCTTT; cdr3_aa: CASLRGGMNTEAFF
cdr3_length: 15; j_call: TRBJ1-1; v_call: TRBV28; clone_size: -; d_call: TRBD1; cdr3_nt: TGTGCCAGCAGTTTATCAGACAGGGCGGGCACTGAAGCTTTCTTT; cdr3_aa: CASSLSDRAGTEAFF
cdr3_length: 17; j_call: TRBJ2-2; v_call: TRBV5-4; clone_size: -; d_call: TRBD2; cdr3_nt: TGTGCCAGCAGCTCCGGGACTAGCCGCTCGAACACCGGGGAGCTGTTTTTT; cdr3_aa: CASSSGTSRSNTGELFF
cdr3_length: 12; j_call: TRBJ1-5; v_call: TRBV6-4; clone_size: -; d_call: -; cdr3_nt: TGTGCCGGCGGACAGAAAAATCAGCCCCAGCATTTT; cdr3_aa: CAGGQKNQPQHF
cdr3_length: 14; j_call: TRBJ2-5; v_call: TRBV20-1; clone_size: few; d_call: TRBD2; cdr3_nt: TGCAGTGCCAGTGGTAGCGGGGGCAGGCAGACCCAGTACTTC; cdr3_aa: CSASGSGGRQTQYF
cdr3_length: 12; j_call: TRBJ2-1; v_call: TRBV19; clone_size: -; d_call: -; cdr3_nt: TGTGCCAGTAACAACAGGGTGAATGAGCAGTTCTTC; cdr3_aa: CASNNRVNEQFF
cdr3_length: 15; j_call: TRBJ2-7; v_call: TRBV2; clone_size: -; d_call: -; cdr3_nt: TGTGCCAGCAGTCCCACAGGGTATAACTCCTACGAGCAGTACTTC; cdr3_aa: CASSPTGYNSYEQYF
cdr3_length: 15; j_call: TRBJ2-3; v_call: TRBV15; clone_size: -; d_call: TRBD1; cdr3_nt: TGTGCCACCAGCAGTGTGACAGGGGGCGGAAATCGTCTGTATTTT; cdr3_aa: CATSSVTGGGNRLYF
cdr3_length: 16; j_call: TRBJ2-3; v_call: TRBV3-1/TRBV3-2; clone_size: -; d_call: -; cdr3_nt: TGTGCCAGCAGCCAAGCCGCAGTGGGCGGCACAGATACGCAGTATTTT; cdr3_aa: CASSQAAVGGTDTQYF
cdr3_length: 13; j_call: TRBJ2-1; v_call: TRBV6-5; clone_size: once; d_call: TRBD2; cdr3_nt: TGTGCCAGCAGGAGAGAGCCGGGGGGGCCGCAGTTCTTC; cdr3_aa: CASRREPGGPQFF
cdr3_length: 14; j_call: TRBJ1-3; v_call: TRBV7-9; clone_size: -; d_call: -; cdr3_nt: TGTGCCAGCAGCCCAGGCCGGGGGGTATACACCATATATTTT; cdr3_aa: CASSPGRGVYTIYF
cdr3_length: 15; j_call: TRBJ2-7; v_call: TRBV7-8; clone_size: -; d_call: TRBD2; cdr3_nt: TGTGCCAGCAGCGCAACTAGCGGGAGTACCTACGAGCAGTACTTC; cdr3_aa: CASSATSGSTYEQYF
cdr3_length: 13; j_call: TRBJ2-2; v_call: TRBV5-1; clone_size: once; d_call: -; cdr3_nt: TGCGCCAGCAGCTCGCTGGCGAGCGGGGAGCTGTTTTTT; cdr3_aa: CASSSLASGELFF
cdr3_length: 14; j_call: TRBJ2-1; v_call: TRBV16; clone_size: -; d_call: TRBD2; cdr3_nt: TGTGCCAGCAGCCAATTAGCGGGAGGGAATGAGCAGTTCTTC; cdr3_aa: CASSQLAGGNEQFF
cdr3_length: 15; j_call: TRBJ2-5; v_call: TRBV9; clone_size: -; d_call: TRBD1; cdr3_nt: TGTGCCAGCAGTTGGGGGCCGGGACAGGGGTTGACCCAGTACTTC; cdr3_aa: CASSWGPGQGLTQYF
cdr3_length: 13; j_call: TRBJ1-1; v_call: TRBV10-2; clone_size: -; d_call: -; cdr3_nt: TGCGCCACCCGGACAGAGGAGAGCACTGAAGCTTTCTTT; cdr3_aa: CATRTEESTEAFF
cdr3_length: 15; j_call: TRBJ2-7; v_call: TRBV19; clone_size: -; d_call: TRBD2; cdr3_nt: TGTGCCAGTAGTATTGGCCAGGGAGGGGAGTACGAGCAGTACTTC; cdr3_aa: CASSIGQGGEYEQYF
cdr3_length: 11; j_call: TRBJ1-1; v_call: TRBV3-1/TRBV3-2; clone_size: -; d_call: -; cdr3_nt: TGTGCCAGCAGCCAGGGGACTGAAGCTTTCTTT; cdr3_aa: CASSQGTEAFF
cdr3_length: 16; j_call: TRBJ2-1; v_call: TRBV15; clone_size: -; d_call: TRBD1; cdr3_nt: TGTGCCACCAGCAGCCCCGGACAGGGGGCGTACAATGAGCAGTTCTTC; cdr3_aa: CATSSPGQGAYNEQFF
cdr3_length: 16; j_call: TRBJ2-2; v_call: TRBV14; clone_size: -; d_call: -; cdr3_nt: TGTGCCAGCAGCCAAGCGACAACAAAGAACACCGGGGAGCTGTTTTTT; cdr3_aa: CASSQATTKNTGELFF
cdr3_length: 15; j_call: TRBJ2-1; v_call: TRBV4-2; clone_size: -; d_call: -; cdr3_nt: TGTGCCAGCAGCCAGGGTGCAGACGCCTACAATGAGCAGTTCTTC; cdr3_aa: CASSQGADAYNEQFF
cdr3_length: 13; j_call: TRBJ1-1; v_call: TRBV27; clone_size: -; d_call: -; cdr3_nt: TGTGCCAGCAGTGCGGACAGCGGTTTAGAAGCTTTCTTT; cdr3_aa: CASSADSGLEAFF
cdr3_length: 13; j_call: TRBJ2-7; v_call: TRBV2; clone_size: -; d_call: -; cdr3_nt: TGTGCCACCTGGGGGGGGCCATCCTACGAGCAGTACTTC; cdr3_aa: CATWGGPSYEQYF
cdr3_length: 14; j_call: TRBJ1-1; v_call: TRBV11-1; clone_size: few; d_call: -; cdr3_nt: TGTGCCAGCAGCTTAGGCAAAAGCCGGACTGAAGCTTTCTTT; cdr3_aa: CASSLGKSRTEAFF
cdr3_length: 14; j_call: TRBJ2-6; v_call: TRBV5-1; clone_size: -; d_call: -; cdr3_nt: TGCGCCAGCAGCTCTTTCTCTGGGGCCAACGTCCTGACTTTC; cdr3_aa: CASSSFSGANVLTF
cdr3_length: 19; j_call: TRBJ2-7; v_call: TRBV3-1/TRBV3-2; clone_size: -; d_call: TRBD2; cdr3_nt: TGTGCCAGCAGCCAGGAACCGGGACTAGCGGGAGGGAGGGTCTACGAGCAGTACTTC; cdr3_aa: CASSQEPGLAGGRVYEQYF
cdr3_length: 14; j_call: TRBJ2-2; v_call: TRBV7-9; clone_size: -; d_call: -; cdr3_nt: TGTGCCAGCAGCTTGGGACGGAACACCGGGGAGCTGTTTTTT; cdr3_aa: CASSLGRNTGELFF
cdr3_length: 16; j_call: TRBJ1-3; v_call: TRBV25-1; clone_size: -; d_call: -; cdr3_nt: TGTGCCAGCAGCACCACAGGAACAATCTCTGGAAACACCATATATTTT; cdr3_aa: CASSTTGTISGNTIYF
cdr3_length: 17; j_call: TRBJ2-1; v_call: TRBV19; clone_size: -; d_call: TRBD2; cdr3_nt: TGTGCCAGTAGTATGGAACATCGGACTAGCGGCTACAATGAGCAGTTCTTC; cdr3_aa: CASSMEHRTSGYNEQFF